This T cell receptor beta chain was documented in a study of a mutant IDH1 vaccine in newly diagnosed glioma. As for the study in general: Once 4-6 weeks had passed after radiotherapy alone, vaccination started, or it started with temozolomide cycles.

Noted time point: week 47, end of study. One vaccine dose held 300 ug of mutant IDH1 20-mer peptide and came with topical imiquimod. Patients underwent eight vaccinations, which took place in weeks 1, 3, 5, 7, 11, 15, 19 and 23. With regard to this clone: Its antigen remains unidentified.

Only in-frame clones appear in the TCRdb table, and some are missing; sequencing was by immunoSEQ multiplex PCR. The sample yields approximately 33,000 clones, 75% seen once. This CDR3 spans 21 amino acids. Germline-derived CDR1 and CDR2 are PRHDT and FYEKMQ (reference sequence). V dropped 1 base and J dropped 8; count of bases not matched to a gene: 24. The sequence was collected from a man between 35 and 55 years old with glioma. V and J are TRBV13 and TRBJ2-1, with 9 bases that match TRBD2. Sequencing was performed on PBMCs, taken from a glioma patient whose treatment included an IDH1 peptide vaccine. CDR3 in DNA: TGTGCCAGCAGCTTAGAGAGCGTGATTAATCCCCGCGGGAGGGCCGTCGATGAGCAGTTCTTC. It is translated as CASSLESVINPRGRAVDEQFF.